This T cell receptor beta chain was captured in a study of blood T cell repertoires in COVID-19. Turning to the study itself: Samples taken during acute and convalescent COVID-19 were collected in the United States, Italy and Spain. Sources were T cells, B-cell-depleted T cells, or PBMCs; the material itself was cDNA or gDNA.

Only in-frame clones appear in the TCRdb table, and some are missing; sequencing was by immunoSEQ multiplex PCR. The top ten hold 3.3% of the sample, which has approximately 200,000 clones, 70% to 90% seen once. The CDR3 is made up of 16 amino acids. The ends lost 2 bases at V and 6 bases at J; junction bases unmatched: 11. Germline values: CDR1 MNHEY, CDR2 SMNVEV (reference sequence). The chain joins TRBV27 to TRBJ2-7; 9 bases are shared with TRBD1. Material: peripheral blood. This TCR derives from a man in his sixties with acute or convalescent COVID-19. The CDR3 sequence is CASSLPPFGQGTEQYF. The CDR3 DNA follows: TGTGCCAGCAGTTTACCCCCTTTTGGACAGGGGACCGAGCAGTACTTC.